The 5 T cell receptor beta chains presented below share a single source sample, sequenced in a study of B cell selection in AIRE deficiency. Only in-frame clones appear in the TCRdb table, and some are missing; sequencing was by immunoSEQ multiplex PCR. In the table there are roughly 25,000 clones, 95% to 97% of which are singletons. Sorting defined conventional CD4 T cells as CD4+CD127+. Sequenced sample: conventional CD4+ T cells sorted from PBMCs. These TCRs come from a human donor with AIRE deficiency.

The J gene is TRBJ2-1, the V gene TRBV27; weak D call: TRBD1 (6 bases). The germline V and J ends were trimmed by 5 bases and 9 bases, with 14 bases remaining between them. This CDR3 spans 13 amino acids. Germline values: CDR1 MNHEY, CDR2 SMNVEV (reference sequence). CDR3 DNA: TGTGCCAGCAGTCCCTACAGGGCAGGTGAGCAGTTCTTC. It yields the protein CASSPYRAGEQFF.

V gene TRBV7-2 combines with J gene TRBJ2-5; D perhaps matches TRBD1 (5 bases). With 0 bases removed from V and 2 bases from J, the gap between germline ends came to 16 bases. Germline loops: CDR1 SGHTA, CDR2 FQGNSA. The length of the CDR3 is 17 residues. CDR3 amino acids: CASSLALRGRGQETQYF. DNA for the CDR3: TGTGCCAGCAGCTTAGCGCTTAGGGGTAGAGGTCAAGAGACCCAGTACTTC. The full variable domain, rest sourced from reference TRBV7-2 and TRBJ2-5, is GAGVSQSPSNKVTEKGKDVELRCDPISGHTALYWYRQSLGQGLEFLIYFQGNSAPDKSGLPSDRFSAERTGGSVSTLTIQRTQQEDSAVYLCASSLALRGRGQETQYFGPGTRLLVL.

The V and J genes are TRBV11-2 and TRBJ2-5, with D perhaps matching TRBD1 (5 bases). CDR1 and CDR2 from the germline V gene are SGHAT and FQNNGV. The CDR3 spans 14 residues. V dropped 3 bases and J dropped 5 bases, with 13 bases sitting between them. The CDR3 DNA sequence: TGTGCCAGCAGCTTTGACAGCAGGCGGGAGACCCAGTACTTC. Amino acid sequence: CASSFDSRRETQYF.

The chain uses TRBV28 and TRBJ1-3, with 7 bases that match TRBD1. The CDR3 runs 17 residues. The V segment lost 6 bases and the J segment 6 bases; nucleotides outside the gene matches: 17. CDR1 is MDHEN, CDR2 SYDVKM, per germline. For the CDR3, the DNA is TGTGCCAGCAGCCGAAGGGGGGCAGACAGGGCCCAAAACACCATATATTTT. Translating it yields CASSRRGADRAQNTIYF.

Concerning this clone itself: One end of the junction varies from germline; a read error may be responsible. This chain connects TRBV2 to TRBJ2-7; 7 nucleotides line up with TRBD2. Per germline, CDR1 SNHLY and CDR2 FYNNEI. CDR3 size: 12 residues. This CDR3 reads CASSTGDYEQHF. The CDR3 DNA is TGTGCCAGCAGTACGGGGGACTACGAGCAGCACTTC.